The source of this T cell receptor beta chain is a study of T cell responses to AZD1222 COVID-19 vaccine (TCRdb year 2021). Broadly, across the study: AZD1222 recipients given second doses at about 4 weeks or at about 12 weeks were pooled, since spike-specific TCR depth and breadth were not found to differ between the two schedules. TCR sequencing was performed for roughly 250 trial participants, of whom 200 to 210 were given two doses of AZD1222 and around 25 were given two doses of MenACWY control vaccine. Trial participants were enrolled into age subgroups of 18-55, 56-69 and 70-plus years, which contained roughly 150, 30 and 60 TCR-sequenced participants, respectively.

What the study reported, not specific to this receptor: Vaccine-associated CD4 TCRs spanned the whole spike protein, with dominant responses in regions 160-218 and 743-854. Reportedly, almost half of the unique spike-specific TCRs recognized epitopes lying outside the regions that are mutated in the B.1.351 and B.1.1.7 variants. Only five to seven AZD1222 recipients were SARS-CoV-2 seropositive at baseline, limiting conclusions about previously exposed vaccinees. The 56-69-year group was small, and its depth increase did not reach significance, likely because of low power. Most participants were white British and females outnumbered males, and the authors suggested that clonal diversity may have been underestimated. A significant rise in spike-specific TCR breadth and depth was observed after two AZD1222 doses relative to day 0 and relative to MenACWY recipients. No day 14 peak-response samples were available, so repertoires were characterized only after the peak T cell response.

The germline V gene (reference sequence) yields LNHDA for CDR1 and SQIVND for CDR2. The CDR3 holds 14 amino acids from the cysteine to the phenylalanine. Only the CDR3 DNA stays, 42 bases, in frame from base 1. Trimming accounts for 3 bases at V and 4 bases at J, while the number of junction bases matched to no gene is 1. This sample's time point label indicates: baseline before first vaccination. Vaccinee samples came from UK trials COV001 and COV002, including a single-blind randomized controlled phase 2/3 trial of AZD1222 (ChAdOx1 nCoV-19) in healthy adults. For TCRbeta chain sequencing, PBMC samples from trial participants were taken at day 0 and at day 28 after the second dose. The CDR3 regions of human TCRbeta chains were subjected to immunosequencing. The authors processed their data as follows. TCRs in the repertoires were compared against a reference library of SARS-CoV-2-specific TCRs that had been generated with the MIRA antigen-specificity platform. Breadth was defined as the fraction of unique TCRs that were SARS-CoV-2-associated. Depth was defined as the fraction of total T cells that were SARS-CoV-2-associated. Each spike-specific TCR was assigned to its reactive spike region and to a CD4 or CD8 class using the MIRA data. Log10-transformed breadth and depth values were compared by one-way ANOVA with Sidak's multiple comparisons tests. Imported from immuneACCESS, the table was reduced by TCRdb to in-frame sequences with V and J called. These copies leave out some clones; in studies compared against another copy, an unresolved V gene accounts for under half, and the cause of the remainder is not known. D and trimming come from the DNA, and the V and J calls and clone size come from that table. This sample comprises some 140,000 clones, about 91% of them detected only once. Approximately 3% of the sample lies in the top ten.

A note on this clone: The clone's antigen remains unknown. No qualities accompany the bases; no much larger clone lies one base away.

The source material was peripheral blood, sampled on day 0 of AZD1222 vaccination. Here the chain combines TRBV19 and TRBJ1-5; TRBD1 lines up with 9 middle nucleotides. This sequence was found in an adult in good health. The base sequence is TGTGCCAGTAGTATGGGGACAGGGAATCAGCCCCAGCATTTT. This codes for CASSMGTGNQPQHF.